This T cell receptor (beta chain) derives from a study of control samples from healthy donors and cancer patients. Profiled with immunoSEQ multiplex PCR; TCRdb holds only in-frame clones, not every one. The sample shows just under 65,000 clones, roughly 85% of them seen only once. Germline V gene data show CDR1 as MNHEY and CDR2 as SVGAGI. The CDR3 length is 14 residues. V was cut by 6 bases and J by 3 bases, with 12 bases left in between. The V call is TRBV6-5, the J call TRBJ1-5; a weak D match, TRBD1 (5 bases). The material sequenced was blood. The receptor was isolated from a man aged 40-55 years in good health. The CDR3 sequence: CASSRRGFNQPQHF. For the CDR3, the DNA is TGTGCCAGCAGCCGTAGGGGATTCAATCAGCCCCAGCATTTT.